Presented here are 30 T cell receptor beta chains from one specimen sequenced in a study of blood T cell repertoires in COVID-19. The repertoire was sequenced with immunoSEQ multiplex PCR; TCRdb's copy has only in-frame clones and lacks some. The table includes approximately 170,000 clones, around 81% detected once. The sequenced sample consisted of peripheral blood. The receptors shown here come from a human donor with acute or convalescent COVID-19. The donor label of this sample is uncertain.

This rearrangement joins TRBV6-5 to TRBJ1-4; the D gene is possibly TRBD1 (5 bases). There are 14 residues in the CDR3. CDR1 MNHEY and CDR2 SVGAGI come from the germline V gene. V gave up 5 bases and J gave up 2 bases, with 9 bases separating them. CDR3 coding DNA: TGTGCCAGCAGTCCGGGACTGACTAATGAAAAACTGTTTTTT. Its protein is CASSPGLTNEKLFF.

The chain links TRBV14 to TRBJ1-3, with 7 positions matching TRBD1. CDR3 size: 15 residues. Germline V gives CDR1 SGHDN, CDR2 FVKESK. V was clipped by 4 bases and J by 4 bases; unmatched bases: 7. CDR3 protein: CASSPLTGFGNTIYF. CDR3 DNA sequence: TGTGCCAGCAGCCCACTGACAGGGTTCGGAAACACCATATATTTT.

This chain joins TRBV7-9 and TRBJ1-1; TRBD1 matches at 10 bases. After removal of 0 bases from V and 0 bases from J, the junction contained 1 base not matched to a gene. The CDR3 spans 16 residues. Germline CDR1 is SEHNR and CDR2 is FQNEAQ (reference sequence). CDR3 nucleotide sequence: TGTGCCAGCAGCTTAGCTGGGACAGGGGTGAACACTGAAGCTTTCTTT. Its translation: CASSLAGTGVNTEAFF.

The V call is TRBV6-5, the J call TRBJ2-3; D is perhaps TRBD1 (6 bases). Germline V gives CDR1 MNHEY, CDR2 SVGAGI. This CDR3 region has 16 residues. The V end lost 2 bases, the J end lost 1 base, and 13 bases lay between the germline ends. The CDR3 is CASSYRGSGGTDTQYF. CDR3 sequence (DNA): TGTGCCAGCAGTTACAGGGGGAGTGGGGGCACAGATACGCAGTATTTT.

The rearrangement joins TRBV18 to TRBJ1-5; TRBD1 aligns across 8 bases. V trimming: 1 base; J trimming: 6 bases; junction bases outside the gene matches: 8. The CDR3 is 16 residues long. Germline V gene sequence: CDR1 KGHSH, CDR2 LQKENI. The CDR3 here is CASSPQTGGNGQPQHF. The CDR3 coding sequence is TGTGCCAGCTCACCACAAACAGGGGGTAACGGTCAGCCCCAGCATTTT.

J is TRBJ2-1 and V is TRBV3-1 (or the pseudogene TRBV3-2); weak D call: TRBD1 (7 bases). Germline V CDR1 and CDR2: LGHDT, YNNKEL (reference sequence). The CDR3 is 19 amino acids. V shed 2 bases and J shed 1 base, with 21 bases lying between them. In DNA, the CDR3 is TGTGCCAGCAGCCAAAAAGGCGGGACAGCCAAATCTTCCTACAATGAGCAGTTCTTC. Encoded protein: CASSQKGGTAKSSYNEQFF.

The CDR3 loop reads CASSPRDRRTDTQYF. The DNA of the CDR3 is TGTGCCAGCAGTCCGAGGGACAGGCGCACAGATACGCAGTATTTT. This chain uses TRBV28 with TRBJ2-3; 8 bases are a match to TRBD1. The CDR3 is made up of 15 amino acids. Trimming cost V 5 bases and J 1 base; bases outside gene matches: 5. The germline CDR1 and CDR2 sequences are MDHEN and SYDVKM.

The V call is TRBV10-3, the J call TRBJ2-3, with 9 nucleotides matching TRBD2. This CDR3 has 17 amino acids. V lost 0 bases and J lost 6; bases outside the gene matches: 10. The germline V gene has CDR1 ENHRY and CDR2 SYGVKD. Here the CDR3 reads CAISESTSASGTDTQYF. CDR3 DNA: TGTGCCATCAGTGAGTCGACCTCGGCTAGCGGGACGGATACGCAGTATTTT.

This chain uses TRBV9 with TRBJ2-3; 8 positions match TRBD2. The CDR3 is 17 amino acids. The junction had 7 bases not matched to a gene; V was cut back by 0 bases and J by 1 base. The germline gives CDR1 SGDLS, CDR2 YYNGEE. The CDR3 bases are TGTGCCAGCAGCGTAGCGAGCGGGGGTGCCCGCACAGATACGCAGTATTTT. It codes for CASSVASGGARTDTQYF.

This sequence joins TRBV4-1 and TRBJ2-1, with D perhaps matching TRBD1 (6 bases). V shed 4 bases and J shed 7 bases, with 23 bases lying between them. Per the germline V gene, CDR1 is MGHRA and CDR2 is YSYEKL. The CDR3 consists of 17 residues. In DNA form, the CDR3 reads TGCGCCAGCAGCCCTTCCCCCCCGGGACACTTGACAAATGAGCAGTTCTTC. Translation: CASSPSPPGHLTNEQFF.

The chain joins TRBV5-4 to TRBJ2-5, with a possible D match to TRBD2 (6 bases). Germline values: CDR1 SGHNT, CDR2 YYREEE (reference sequence). V was trimmed by 5 bases and J by 5 bases, leaving 13 bases between them. The length of the CDR3 is 13 residues. In nucleotides, the CDR3 is TGTGCCAGCAGTCGTGATGGGGGGGAGACCCAGTACTTC. It is translated as CASSRDGGETQYF.

This clone was found a few times. This chain connects TRBV5-4 to TRBJ1-2, with 10 bases fitting TRBD1. This CDR3 has 17 amino acids. J gave up 3 bases and V 3 bases, and 11 bases lay outside the gene matches. Germline CDR1 and CDR2: SGHNT and YYREEE (reference sequence). CDR3 protein: CASSSGTGEIYDYGYTF. Here the CDR3 DNA reads TGTGCCAGCAGCTCTGGGACAGGGGAGATATACGACTATGGCTACACCTTC.

The chain has TRBV7-8 and TRBJ2-7; 7 bases fit TRBD2. V lost 5 bases, J lost 6 bases, and 10 bases stayed unmatched. The CDR3 has 14 residues. The germline V gene has CDR1 SGHVS and CDR2 FQNEAQ. CDR3 nucleotide sequence: TGTGCCAGCAGCCGAGGGCATCTAGCGGCCGAGCAGTACTTC. Its translation: CASSRGHLAAEQYF.

V and J are TRBV7-2 and TRBJ1-4, with 11 bases lining up with TRBD1. The CDR3 has 17 amino acids. Trimming at V came to 1 base and at J to 8 bases, leaving 9 bases not matched to a gene. CDR1 is SGHTA, CDR2 FQGNSA, per germline. The CDR3: CASSLVDIGQGAEKLFF. Written as DNA, the CDR3 is TGTGCCAGCAGCTTAGTCGATATTGGACAGGGGGCCGAAAAACTGTTTTTT.

The genes are TRBV7-9 and TRBJ2-2; a weak D match, TRBD2 (7 bases). Germline CDR1 is SEHNR and CDR2 is FQNEAQ (reference sequence). The ends were cut back, 5 bases at V and 6 bases at J, with 16 bases in the middle. This CDR3 spans 15 amino acids. CDR3 amino acids: CASSLGLGGPGELFF. CDR3 in DNA: TGTGCCAGCAGCCTTGGCCTGGGGGGGCCCGGGGAGCTGTTTTTT.

This chain links TRBV5-1 with TRBJ2-1; D perhaps matches TRBD1 (5 bases). V gave up 1 base and J gave up 9 bases, with 5 bases separating them. The CDR3 loop spans 11 amino acids. Germline CDR1 and CDR2: SGHRS and YFSETQ. The CDR3 DNA follows: TGCGCCAGCAGCTTGACAGGTGAGCAGTTCTTC. Its translation is CASSLTGEQFF.

This chain connects TRBV6-5 to TRBJ1-2; D perhaps matches TRBD1 (6 bases). The CDR3 sequence is 15 residues long. With 7 bases removed from V and 2 bases from J, the gap between germline ends came to 17 bases. Germline V gene lookup returns CDR1 MNHEY and CDR2 SVGAGI. CDR3 residues: CASTIAGVTNYGYTF. CDR3 nucleotides: TGTGCCAGCACTATTGCAGGGGTTACGAACTATGGCTACACCTTC.

As to this clone: The sample has other DNA sequences that encode this CDR3 too. This chain joins TRBV19 and TRBJ1-5; 9 nucleotides match TRBD1. CDR3 length equals 14 residues. CDR1 and CDR2 (germline): LNHDA, SQIVND (reference sequence). Trimming at V came to 6 bases and at J to 4 bases, leaving 4 bases not matched to a gene. This chain's CDR3 is CASSLTGGNQPQHF. CDR3 coding DNA: TGTGCCAGTAGCCTGACAGGGGGAAATCAGCCCCAGCATTTT.

The genes are TRBV5-5 and TRBJ1-2; a possible D gene is TRBD1 (6 bases). Germline V gene lookup returns CDR1 SGHKS and CDR2 YYEKEE (reference sequence). V dropped 4 bases and J dropped 4 bases, with 20 bases sitting between them. The CDR3 extends over 16 amino acids. The CDR3 DNA is TGTGCCAGCAGCCGGGCTGGGACAAGCGAGGGCTATGGCTACACCTTC. Translation: CASSRAGTSEGYGYTF.

The gene calls are TRBV6-2 or TRBV6-3 and TRBJ1-1; maybe TRBD1 (6 bases). This CDR3 has 14 amino acids. The germline V gene has CDR1 MNHEY and CDR2 SVGEGT. V was clipped by 0 bases and J by 6 bases, with 11 bases between them. The CDR3 region is CASSYSDSQPEAFF. In DNA form, the CDR3 reads TGTGCCAGCAGTTACTCGGACAGCCAACCTGAAGCTTTCTTT.

This chain joins TRBV9 and TRBJ2-1; 7 bases are shared with TRBD2. Germline V lookup: CDR1 SGDLS, CDR2 YYNGEE. The CDR3 has 17 amino acids. After removal of 0 bases from V and 4 bases from J, the junction contained 10 bases not matched to a gene. The DNA for the CDR3 is TGTGCCAGCAGCGTAGGGTCCACTAGCGCATATTACAATGAGCAGTTCTTC. Translating it yields CASSVGSTSAYYNEQFF.

For this clone: Other DNA variants within this sample encode the same CDR3. The chain is built from TRBV19 and TRBJ1-2; TRBD1 matches at 7 bases. After removal of 4 bases from V and 4 bases from J, the junction contained 0 bases not matched to a gene. Germline assignment: CDR1 LNHDA and CDR2 SQIVND (reference sequence). This CDR3 spans 12 amino acids. CDR3 loop: CASSRQGYGYTF. The CDR3 DNA reads as TGTGCCAGTAGTAGACAGGGCTATGGCTACACCTTC.

The rearrangement uses TRBV28 and TRBJ2-4; tentatively, D is TRBD2 (5 bases). This CDR3 has 13 residues. V shed 6 bases and J shed 1 base, with 7 bases lying between them. CDR1 and CDR2 from the germline V gene are MDHEN and SYDVKM. The CDR3 coding sequence is TGTGCCAGCAGGGGCGGGGCCAAAAACATTCAGTACTTC. Amino acid sequence: CASRGGAKNIQYF.

This clone showed up just once. The V call is TRBV14, the J call TRBJ2-1; 10 positions match TRBD2. The CDR3 loop spans 17 amino acids. J lost 10 bases, V lost 5 bases, and 17 bases had no gene match. Germline loops: CDR1 SGHDN, CDR2 FVKESK. CDR3 protein: CASSDRKAAGGPGEQFF. The CDR3 nucleotides are TGTGCCAGCAGCGACCGGAAGGCAGCGGGGGGGCCCGGGGAGCAGTTCTTC.

This chain joins TRBV6-5 and TRBJ2-4, with TRBD1 identical over 9 bases. J was trimmed by 3 bases and V by 3 bases; bases with no gene match: 3. The CDR3 consists of 15 residues. Germline CDR1 MNHEY, CDR2 SVGAGI. This chain's CDR3 is CASSYRQGGKNIQYF. The CDR3 region has the DNA TGTGCCAGCAGTTATCGACAGGGGGGCAAAAACATTCAGTACTTC.

The chain combines TRBV6-5 with TRBJ2-5; TRBD1 matches at 7 bases. V gave up 5 bases and J gave up 2 bases; unmatched junction bases: 8. The CDR3 loop spans 15 amino acids. In germline, CDR1 is MNHEY, CDR2 SVGAGI. The CDR3 DNA is TGTGCCAGCAGTCAACGAACCAGGGGGCAAGAGACCCAGTACTTC. This codes for CASSQRTRGQETQYF.

V usage is TRBV7-2 and J usage is TRBJ1-6, with 7 nucleotides matching TRBD1. After removal of 4 bases from V and 8 bases from J, the junction contained 8 bases not matched to a gene. CDR1 is SGHTA, CDR2 FQGNSA, per germline. There are 15 residues in the CDR3. CDR3 loop: CASSSGQVRDSPLHF. The CDR3 DNA follows: TGTGCCAGCAGCTCCGGACAGGTGCGTGATTCACCCCTCCACTTT.

The chain joins TRBV6-2 or TRBV6-3 to TRBJ1-5; D remains unclear. V lost 6 bases and J 3 bases, leaving 12 bases between the germline ends. CDR3 length equals 14 residues. Germline V lookup: CDR1 MNHEY, CDR2 SVGEGT. In nucleotides, the CDR3 is TGTGCCAGCAGCGCCCACGGGGACAATCAGCCCCAGCATTTT. It yields the protein CASSAHGDNQPQHF.

This rearrangement joins TRBV19 to TRBJ2-1; 14 nucleotides match TRBD2. The CDR3 has 15 residues. Germline V gene sequence: CDR1 LNHDA, CDR2 SQIVND (reference sequence). The J segment lost 7 bases and the V segment lost 7 bases, leaving 6 bases of the junction unmatched. CDR3 amino acids: CASKTGTSGRNEQFF. CDR3 bases: TGTGCCAGTAAAACTGGGACTAGCGGGAGAAATGAGCAGTTCTTC.

V usage is TRBV5-4 and J usage is TRBJ2-5; tentatively, D is TRBD1 (5 bases). The CDR3 spans 16 residues. Trimming took off 0 bases at V and 5 bases at J, with 17 bases between the two ends. CDR1 and CDR2 from the germline V gene are SGHNT and YYREEE (reference sequence). This CDR3 reads CASSLAGSGIAETQYF. For the CDR3, the DNA is TGTGCCAGCAGCTTGGCCGGGTCAGGGATTGCGGAGACCCAGTACTTC.